Below, 10 T cell receptor beta chains from the same sample are listed, as sequenced in a study of T cell repertoires in cytomegalovirus infection. Using its own MiXCR run on the reads, TCRdb lists one record per CDR3 protein. Of approximately 700,000 distinct CDR3 sequences in the sample, about a third were seen once. The sequencing sample was made of PBMCs. Source of these receptors: a human donor in good health (CMV status not recorded). Some clones in this sample may be carry-over from other donors' samples.

The chain uses TRBV6-6 and TRBJ2-2; tentative D call: TRBD2 (5 bases). CDR3 length equals 16 residues. The germline V gene encodes CDR1 MNHNY and CDR2 SVGAGI (reference sequence). Trimming pared 0 bases from V and 2 bases from J, leaving 10 bases between. The CDR3 protein is CASSYSSAVNTGELFF. CDR3 DNA: TGTGCCAGCAGTTACTCTTCAGCGGTAAACACCGGGGAGCTGTTTTTT.

This chain uses TRBV10-3 with TRBJ1-3; no clear D gene. Germline V gene sequence: CDR1 ENHRY, CDR2 SYGVKD. V was shortened by 9 bases and J by 0 bases, with 9 bases between the two germline ends. The CDR3 has 13 residues. The CDR3 DNA sequence: TGTGCCATTTCAACTCTCTCTGGAAACACCATATATTTT. This translates into CAISTLSGNTIYF.

In its sample, this clonotype was seen a few times. The genes are TRBV6-2 or TRBV6-3 and TRBJ1-1; 9 nucleotides match TRBD1. The germline V gene has CDR1 MNHEY and CDR2 SVGEGT. This CDR3 contains 17 residues. Unmatched junction bases numbered 13, after V lost 6 bases and J lost 2 bases. The DNA for the CDR3 is TGTGCCAGCAGCCGCGCGACTTTGGGACAGGGAAACACTGAAGCTTTCTTT. Translated, it gives CASSRATLGQGNTEAFF.

The rearrangement links TRBV6-1 to TRBJ2-6; the match to TRBD1 covers 8 bases. V lost 5 bases and J lost 0; bases outside the gene matches: 6. The V gene's germline CDR1 is MNHNS and CDR2 SASEGT. This CDR3 is 17 amino acids long. CDR3 coding DNA: TGTGCCAGCAGTTGGGGGACAGGATACTCTGGGGCCAACGTCCTGACTTTC. Protein sequence: CASSWGTGYSGANVLTF.

On this clonotype: The junction departs from germline at one end; a sequencing error may be responsible. CDR3 nucleotide sequence: TGTGCCCGCAGCCAAGACAGCCCTGAAGCTTTCTTT. This sequence encodes CARSQDSPEAFF. V is TRBV7-6 and J is TRBJ1-1; D is possibly TRBD1 (5 bases). Germline V gene lookup returns CDR1 SGHVS and CDR2 FNYEAQ. The CDR3 spans 12 residues. Complete variable domain (other parts from reference TRBV7-6 and TRBJ1-1): GAGVSQSPRYKVTKRGQDVALRCDPISGHVSLYWYRQALGQGPEFLTYFNYEAQQDKSGLPNDRFSAERPEGSISTLTIQRTEQRDSAMYRCARSQDSPEAFFGQGTRLTVV.

The chain couples TRBV5-4 to TRBJ2-7, with D perhaps TRBD1 (6 bases). V gave up 4 bases and J gave up 6 bases, with 11 bases separating them. Germline CDR1 reads SGHNT; CDR2 reads YYREEE (reference sequence). The CDR3 runs 12 residues. Written as DNA, the CDR3 is TGTGCCAGCAGCCCGGACAGACTCGAGCAGTACTTC. Translated: CASSPDRLEQYF. Full variable domain (rest looked up from reference TRBV5-4 and TRBJ2-7): ETGVTQSPTHLIKTRGQQVTLRCSSQSGHNTVSWYQQALGQGPQFIFQYYREEENGRGNFPPRFSGLQFPNYSSELNVNALELDDSALYLCASSPDRLEQYFGPGTRLTVT.

This clonotype was seen only a few times. V and J are TRBV7-9 and TRBJ2-2; D may be TRBD1 (5 bases). The length of the CDR3 is 14 residues. CDR1 is SEHNR, CDR2 FQNEAQ, per germline (reference sequence). Trimming took 3 bases from V and 3 from J, leaving 8 bases between them. CDR3 nucleotides: TGTGCCAGCAGCTTCCCCAGGGACACCGGGGAGCTGTTTTTT. It translates to CASSFPRDTGELFF.

This clonotype was counted only a few times. This chain joins TRBV7-9 and TRBJ1-2, with a possible D match to TRBD1 (5 bases). V lost 1 base and J lost 7, with 10 bases in between. CDR3 length: 13 amino acids. The germline V gene has CDR1 SEHNR and CDR2 FQNEAQ (reference sequence). The CDR3 coding sequence is TGTGCCAGCAGCTTAGGGGACGGGACTGGCTACACCTTC. Amino acid sequence: CASSLGDGTGYTF.

In its sample, this clonotype was seen once. The rearrangement links TRBV15 to TRBJ1-1; unclear D gene. Trimming left V 3 bases short and J 10 bases short, with 9 bases between. Germline V lookup: CDR1 LNHNV, CDR2 YYDKDF (reference sequence). The length of the CDR3 is 11 residues. This chain's CDR3 is CATSSEVRAFF. CDR3 bases: TGTGCCACCAGCAGCGAGGTTCGAGCTTTCTTT.

The J gene is TRBJ2-5, the V gene TRBV5-4; TRBD1 agrees at 10 bases. CDR1 SGHNT and CDR2 YYREEE come from the germline V gene (reference sequence). The CDR3 runs 15 residues. The ends lost 5 bases at V and 3 bases at J; junction bases unmatched: 7. CDR3 DNA sequence: TGTGCCAGCAGAAGTAGACAGGGGGCGAAAGAGACCCAGTACTTC. Translated, it gives CASRSRQGAKETQYF.